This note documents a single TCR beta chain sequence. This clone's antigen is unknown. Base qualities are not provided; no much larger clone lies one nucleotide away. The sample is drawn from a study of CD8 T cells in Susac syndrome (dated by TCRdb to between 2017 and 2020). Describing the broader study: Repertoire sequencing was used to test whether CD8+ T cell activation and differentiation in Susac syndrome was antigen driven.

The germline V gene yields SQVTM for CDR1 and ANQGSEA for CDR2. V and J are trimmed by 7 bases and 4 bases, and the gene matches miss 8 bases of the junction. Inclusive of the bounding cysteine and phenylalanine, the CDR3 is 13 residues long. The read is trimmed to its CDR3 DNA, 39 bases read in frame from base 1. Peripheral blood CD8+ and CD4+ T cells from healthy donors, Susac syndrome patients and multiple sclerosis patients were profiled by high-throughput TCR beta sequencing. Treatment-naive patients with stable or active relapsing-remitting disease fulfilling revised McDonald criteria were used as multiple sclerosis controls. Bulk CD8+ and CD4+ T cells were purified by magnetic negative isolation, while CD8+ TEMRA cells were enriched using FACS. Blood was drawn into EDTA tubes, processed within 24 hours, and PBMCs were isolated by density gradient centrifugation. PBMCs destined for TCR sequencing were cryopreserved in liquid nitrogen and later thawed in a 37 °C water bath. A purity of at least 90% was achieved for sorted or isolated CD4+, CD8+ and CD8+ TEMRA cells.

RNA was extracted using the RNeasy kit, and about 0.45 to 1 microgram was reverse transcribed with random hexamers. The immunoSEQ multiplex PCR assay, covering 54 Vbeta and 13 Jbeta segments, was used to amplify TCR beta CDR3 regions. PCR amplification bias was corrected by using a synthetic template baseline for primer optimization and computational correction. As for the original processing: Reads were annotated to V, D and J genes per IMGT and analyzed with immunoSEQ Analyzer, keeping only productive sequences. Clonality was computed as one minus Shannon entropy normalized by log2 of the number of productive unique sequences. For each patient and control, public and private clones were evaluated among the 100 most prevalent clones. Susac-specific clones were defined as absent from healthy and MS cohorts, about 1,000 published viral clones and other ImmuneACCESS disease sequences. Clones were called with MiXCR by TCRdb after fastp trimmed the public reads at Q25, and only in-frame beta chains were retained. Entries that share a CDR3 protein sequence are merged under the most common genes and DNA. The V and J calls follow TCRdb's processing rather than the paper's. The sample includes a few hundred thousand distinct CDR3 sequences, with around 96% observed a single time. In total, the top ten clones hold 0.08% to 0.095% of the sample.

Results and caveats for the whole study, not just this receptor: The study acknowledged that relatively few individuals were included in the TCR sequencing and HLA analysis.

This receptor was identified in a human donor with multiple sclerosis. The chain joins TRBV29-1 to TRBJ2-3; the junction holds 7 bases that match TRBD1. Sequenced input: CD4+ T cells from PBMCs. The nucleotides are TGCAGCGCGACAGGGTTCGGGGCAGATACGCAGTATTTT. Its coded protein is CSATGFGADTQYF.